Each of the 15 T cell receptor beta chains below was sequenced from the same sample in a study of T cell repertoires in cytomegalovirus infection. TCRdb called the reads again in MiXCR, with one record for every CDR3 protein. The sample lists roughly 150,000 distinct CDR3 sequences; about 25% were seen once. Sequenced: PBMCs. All receptors come from a human donor in good health (CMV status not recorded). Some clones in this sample may be carry-over from other donors' samples.

This clonotype was detected only a few times. V is TRBV14 and J is TRBJ1-2; 7 positions agree with TRBD1. Germline assignment: CDR1 SGHDN and CDR2 FVKESK. The CDR3 runs to 15 residues. J lost 2 bases, V lost 4 bases, and 7 bases had no gene match. The CDR3 DNA sequence: TGTGCCAGCAGCCCACGGGACAGCCCGAACTATGGCTACACCTTC. It yields the protein CASSPRDSPNYGYTF.

On this clonotype itself: A clone one base away is much larger, so this may be a read error. V and J are TRBV7-8 and TRBJ1-4; D unclear. The ends were cut back, 2 bases at V and 6 bases at J, with 16 bases in the middle. The germline CDR1 and CDR2 sequences are SGHVS and FQNEAQ. This CDR3 comprises 16 residues. CDR3: CASSLQRVAAYEKLFF. CDR3 bases: TGTGCCAGCAGCTTACAGCGAGTGGCCGCATATGAAAAACTGTTTTTT.

V and J are TRBV6-2 or TRBV6-3 and TRBJ2-5; the match to TRBD2 covers 12 bases. CDR1 is MNHEY and CDR2 is SVGEGT in the germline V gene. The J segment lost 2 bases and the V segment lost 4 bases, leaving 2 bases of the junction unmatched. The CDR3 runs to 15 residues. CDR3 sequence (DNA): TGTGCCAGCAGTTCGACTAGCGGGAGTCAAGAGACCCAGTACTTC. It yields the protein CASSSTSGSQETQYF.

The CDR3 coding sequence is TGCATAGCGGGGAGCACAGATACGCAGTATTTT. It specifies CIAGSTDTQYF. The chain links TRBV20-1 to TRBJ2-3; 8 bases align to TRBD2. CDR1 and CDR2 (germline): DFQATT, SNEGSKA (reference sequence). This CDR3 has 11 residues.

This clonotype came up a few times. V and J are TRBV4-1 and TRBJ1-5; the D is unclear. Germline CDR1 and CDR2: MGHRA and YSYEKL. V was clipped by 3 bases and J by 4 bases, with 13 bases between them. The CDR3 consists of 15 residues. CDR3 loop: CASSQVVELNQPQHF. CDR3 sequence (DNA): TGCGCCAGCAGCCAGGTCGTAGAGTTGAATCAGCCCCAGCATTTT.

As for this clonotype: A read error may be the cause here, since a much bigger clone is one base away. The chain couples TRBV7-3 to TRBJ2-3; D ambiguous. Looked up from germline, CDR1 is SGHTA and CDR2 is FQGTGA. The CDR3 runs 13 residues. V lost 3 bases, J lost 8 bases, and 12 bases lay in between. CDR3 in amino acids: CASSFQVSGTQYF. The CDR3 DNA sequence: TGTGCCAGCAGCTTTCAGGTTTCCGGTACGCAGTATTTT.

About this clonotype: A much more abundant neighbour one base away suggests this may be a read error. The chain combines TRBV4-1 with TRBJ2-5; tentatively, D is TRBD2 (5 bases). This CDR3 region has 13 residues. CDR1 and CDR2 from the germline V gene are MGHRA and YSYEKL. CDR3 bases: TGCGCCAGCAGCCACCCCGGGGTCGAGAACCAGTACTTC. This encodes CASSHPGVENQYF.

This clonotype came up a few times. V usage is TRBV7-8 and J usage is TRBJ1-1; D unclear. Germline-derived CDR1 and CDR2 are SGHVS and FQNEAQ. The CDR3 consists of 14 residues. V was trimmed by 1 base and J by 11 bases, leaving 17 bases between them. CDR3 sequence (DNA): TGTGCCAGCAGCTTAGAGGTTCAGGCCATCAGGGCTTTCTTT. This sequence encodes CASSLEVQAIRAFF.

Note on this clonotype: Mismatch with germline at one junction end may stem from a read error. V and J are TRBV28 and TRBJ1-5; tentative D call: TRBD1 (6 bases). The length of the CDR3 is 15 residues. CDR1 and CDR2 (germline): MDHEN, SYDVKM. CDR3 DNA: TGTGCCAGCAGTTTAACAGGGACTAGCAATAAGCCCCAGCATTTT. It translates to CASSLTGTSNKPQHF. The full variable domain, rest sourced from reference TRBV28 and TRBJ1-5, is DVKVTQSSRYLVKRTGEKVFLECVQDMDHENMFWYRQDPGLGLRLIYFSYDVKMKEKGDIPEGYSVSREKKERFSLILESASTNQTSMYLCASSLTGTSNKPQHFGDGTRLSIL.

In its sample, this clonotype was seen a few times. The J gene is TRBJ2-3, the V gene TRBV4-3; no definite D call. Trimming left V 0 bases short and J 2 bases short, with 3 bases between. CDR1 and CDR2 (germline): LGHNA, YSLEER. This CDR3 is built from 13 residues. The CDR3 spells CASSQDATDTQYF. CDR3 nucleotide sequence: TGCGCCAGCAGCCAAGATGCCACAGATACGCAGTATTTT.

This sequence joins TRBV6-2 or TRBV6-3 and TRBJ2-3; D not certain. Germline V CDR1 and CDR2: MNHEY, SVGEGT. V lost 2 bases, J lost 0 bases, and 9 bases lay in between. The CDR3 is 15 amino acids. CDR3 amino acids: CASSYGSPSTDTQYF. The CDR3, as DNA: TGTGCCAGCAGTTACGGAAGTCCAAGCACAGATACGCAGTATTTT.

This clonotype was detected only a few times. The rearrangement joins TRBV24-1 to TRBJ2-7, with TRBD1 as a possible D gene (6 bases). The CDR3 sequence is 13 residues long. Germline V gives CDR1 KGHDR, CDR2 SFDVKD. V gave up 10 bases and J gave up 6 bases, with 18 bases separating them. The DNA for the CDR3 is TGTGCCACGGGGGACACCTCACGGGGCGAGCAGTACTTC. This codes for CATGDTSRGEQYF.

This clonotype appeared a few times. The V call is TRBV5-4, the J call TRBJ2-7; TRBD1 aligns across 10 bases. Looked up from germline, CDR1 is SGHNT and CDR2 is YYREEE (reference sequence). The junction had 5 bases not matched to a gene; V was cut back by 3 bases and J by 2 bases. The CDR3 consists of 15 residues. DNA of the CDR3: TGTGCCAGCAGCTCCTCCGGGACAGGGGCCTACGAGCAGTACTTC. Encoded protein: CASSSSGTGAYEQYF. Full variable domain (missing parts from reference TRBV5-4 and TRBJ2-7): ETGVTQSPTHLIKTRGQQVTLRCSSQSGHNTVSWYQQALGQGPQFIFQYYREEENGRGNFPPRFSGLQFPNYSSELNVNALELDDSALYLCASSSSGTGAYEQYFGPGTRLTVT.

This clonotype was observed many times. The chain has TRBV12-3 or TRBV12-4 and TRBJ2-2; 10 bases match TRBD2. This CDR3 has 16 residues. The J segment lost 4 bases and the V segment lost 3 bases, leaving 5 bases of the junction unmatched. In nucleotides, the CDR3 is TGTGCCAGCAGTTTTATAGCGGGAGGAGGCACCGGGGAGCTGTTTTTT. Its protein is CASSFIAGGGTGELFF.

The table lists this clonotype with many counts. The chain joins TRBV12-3 or TRBV12-4 to TRBJ1-5, with 10 positions matching TRBD1. The CDR3 spans 15 residues. V lost 6 bases to trimming and J lost 7 bases; unmatched junction nucleotides: 9. This CDR3 is CASSMTGGMRQPQHF. CDR3 in DNA: TGTGCCAGCAGCATGACAGGGGGCATGCGGCAGCCCCAGCATTTT.